The 12 T cell receptor beta chains below come from one sample, sequenced in a study of cytomegalovirus exposure and HLA in healthy donors. Primers: 60 Vbeta forward and 13 Jbeta reverse. Only in-frame clones appear in the TCRdb table, and some are missing; sequencing was by immunoSEQ multiplex PCR. The sample contains 120,000 to 150,000 clones, over 55% of which appear only once. The material sequenced was PBMCs. These receptors all come from a man aged 40-49 years in good health and CMV-seronegative.

The chain uses TRBV4-2 and TRBJ1-4; D not certain. V gave up 4 bases and J gave up 8 bases, with 14 bases separating them. The length of the CDR3 is 14 residues. CDR1 LGHNA and CDR2 YNFKEQ come from the germline V gene. CDR3 nucleotide sequence: TGTGCCAGCAGCCCGGCCAGAACGGAGGAAAAACTGTTTTTT. Its translation is CASSPARTEEKLFF.

This clone was seen more than once but under ten times. This chain connects TRBV7-7 to TRBJ2-1, with 7 bases fitting TRBD1. J gave up 5 bases and V 5 bases, and 3 bases lay outside the gene matches. Germline V gene data show CDR1 as SSHAT and CDR2 as FNYEAQ (reference sequence). The CDR3 runs to 13 residues. CDR3: CASSPGQDNEQFF. CDR3 nucleotides: TGTGCCAGCAGCCCTGGACAGGACAATGAGCAGTTCTTC.

The V gene is TRBV6-5, the J gene TRBJ1-5; 7 nucleotides align to TRBD1. Per the germline V gene, CDR1 is MNHEY and CDR2 is SVGAGI. The J segment lost 0 bases and the V segment lost 6 bases, leaving 5 bases of the junction unmatched. This CDR3 comprises 15 residues. CDR3 loop: CASRRDRDSNQPQHF. CDR3 nucleotides: TGTGCCAGCAGAAGGGACAGAGATAGCAATCAGCCCCAGCATTTT.

A word on this clone: Other nucleotide sequences from this sample produce the same CDR3. The chain combines TRBV6-6 with TRBJ2-7; the D gene is possibly TRBD2 (5 bases). V lost 2 bases and J lost 3, with 5 bases in between. CDR1 is MNHNY, CDR2 SVGAGI, per germline (reference sequence). The CDR3 loop spans 12 amino acids. The CDR3 nucleotides are TGTGCCAGCAGTTACCGGGACTACGAGCAGTACTTC. Translating it yields CASSYRDYEQYF.

The V and J genes are TRBV30 and TRBJ2-7; a weak D match, TRBD1 (6 bases). The V and J ends lost 1 base and 7 bases respectively, with 14 bases between them. This CDR3 has 13 amino acids. Germline CDR1 GTSNPN, CDR2 SVGIG (reference sequence). CDR3 nucleotides: TGTGCCTGGAGTGGAAACGGGACACCGGAGCAGTACTTC. Translating it yields CAWSGNGTPEQYF.

The chain recombines TRBV4-1 with TRBJ2-5, with 8 bases matching TRBD2. The CDR3 has 15 amino acids. V lost 0 bases and J lost 2; bases outside the gene matches: 2. In germline, CDR1 is MGHRA, CDR2 YSYEKL. The DNA of the CDR3 is TGCGCCAGCAGCCAAGAGGGGACTAGTCAAGAGACCCAGTACTTC. Translated, it gives CASSQEGTSQETQYF.

This sequence joins TRBV5-1 and TRBJ2-1; 11 positions match TRBD2. Germline values: CDR1 SGHRS, CDR2 YFSETQ. This CDR3 region has 19 residues. The V segment lost 1 base and the J segment 2 bases; nucleotides outside the gene matches: 11. CDR3 amino acids: CASSLYSGGGRGTYNEQFF. The CDR3 bases are TGCGCCAGCAGCTTGTATAGCGGGGGGGGTAGGGGAACCTACAATGAGCAGTTCTTC.

The chain joins TRBV19 to TRBJ2-7; 13 positions agree with TRBD2. CDR1 is LNHDA, CDR2 SQIVND, per germline (reference sequence). The CDR3 totals 15 residues. The ends lost 5 bases at V and 3 bases at J; junction bases unmatched: 4. The CDR3 sequence is CASSLRTSGSYEQYF. CDR3 bases: TGTGCCAGTAGTCTCAGGACTAGCGGGAGCTACGAGCAGTACTTC.

Notes on this clone: Other DNA variants within this sample encode the same CDR3. Written as DNA, the CDR3 is TGTGCCAGCAGCTTAGCCGTGGACAGGGAGACTGAAGCTTTCTTT. Translation gives CASSLAVDRETEAFF. The V gene is TRBV7-6, the J gene TRBJ1-1, with 8 bases that match TRBD1. The CDR3 is made up of 15 amino acids. V lost 0 bases, J lost 5 bases, and 5 bases stayed unmatched. Germline CDR1 is SGHVS and CDR2 is FNYEAQ.

The chain is built from TRBV10-1 and TRBJ2-7, with TRBD2 matching 9 bases. V lost 2 bases and J lost 4; bases outside the gene matches: 6. Germline values: CDR1 WNHNN, CDR2 SYGVQD (reference sequence). The CDR3 is 15 amino acids. The CDR3 is CASSEGVAGVYEQYF. Written as DNA, the CDR3 is TGCGCCAGCAGTGAGGGGGTAGCGGGAGTTTACGAGCAGTACTTC.

J is TRBJ2-7 and V is TRBV6-5; a possible D gene is TRBD1 (6 bases). Germline CDR1 MNHEY, CDR2 SVGAGI. The CDR3 is made up of 11 amino acids. Trimming shortened V by 6 bases and J by 5 bases, and 8 bases separated the two germline ends. This CDR3 reads CASRRQDEQYF. The CDR3 nucleotides are TGTGCCAGCAGAAGACAGGACGAGCAGTACTTC.

As concerns this clone: The same CDR3 also results from other DNA sequences found in this sample. The rearrangement uses TRBV5-8 and TRBJ1-2, with D possibly being TRBD1 (6 bases). Trimming removed 0 bases from V and 3 bases from J, with 12 bases in between. This CDR3 has 15 amino acids. CDR1 is SGHTS and CDR2 is YDEGEE in the germline V gene. CDR3 amino acids: CASSLGQGPYYGYTF. CDR3 nucleotides: TGTGCCAGCAGCTTGGGCCAGGGGCCCTACTATGGCTACACCTTC.